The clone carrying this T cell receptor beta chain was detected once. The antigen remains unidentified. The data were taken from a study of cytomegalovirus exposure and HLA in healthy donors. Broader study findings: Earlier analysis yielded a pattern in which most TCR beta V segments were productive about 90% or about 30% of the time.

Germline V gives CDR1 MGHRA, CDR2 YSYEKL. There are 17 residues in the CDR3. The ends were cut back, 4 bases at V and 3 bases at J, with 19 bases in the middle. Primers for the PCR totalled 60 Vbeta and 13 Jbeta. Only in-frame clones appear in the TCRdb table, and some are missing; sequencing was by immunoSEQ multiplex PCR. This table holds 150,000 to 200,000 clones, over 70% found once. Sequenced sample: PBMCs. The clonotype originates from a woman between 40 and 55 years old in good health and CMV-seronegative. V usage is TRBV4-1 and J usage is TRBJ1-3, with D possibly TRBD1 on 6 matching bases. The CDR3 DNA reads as TGCGCCAGCAGCCTTCTCGGGGGGGGCGCGGTTGGAAACACCATATATTTT. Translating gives CASSLLGGGAVGNTIYF.